A selection of T cell receptor beta chains follows, all from one sample in a study of T cell repertoires in cytomegalovirus infection. TCRdb analysed the reads with MiXCR anew, one entry per CDR3 protein. The data contain more than 400,000 distinct CDR3 sequences, more than 20% of them singletons. The sample consisted of PBMCs. These receptors were taken from a human donor in good health (CMV status not recorded). Some clones in this sample may be carry-over from other donors' samples. Each CDR3 is given without its conserved first and last residue. A D gene is named only where the DNA matches it firmly. Expanded clones are given a class, and other clones once, few, many or no size at all.

J: TRBJ2-3
V: TRBV5-6
size: few
D: -
CDR3: ASSFNQAPDTQY

J: TRBJ2-3
V: TRBV7-9
size: few
D: -
CDR3: ASSLPPLTDTQY

J: TRBJ2-5
V: TRBV6-1
size: few
D: -
CDR3: ASTPGRQGRETQY

J: TRBJ1-4
V: TRBV27
size: few
D: TRBD1
CDR3: ASSLSPTGEYEKLF

J: TRBJ2-3
V: TRBV28
size: few
D: TRBD2
CDR3: ASTIRAGGDTDTQY

J: TRBJ2-1
V: TRBV12-5
size: few
D: TRBD2
CDR3: ASGLFSGSSYNEQF

J: TRBJ2-1
V: TRBV7-3
size: -
D: TRBD2
CDR3: ASSYYSGSPYNEQF

J: TRBJ2-4
V: TRBV4-1
size: -
D: -
CDR3: ASSQDSASNIQY

J: TRBJ1-1
V: TRBV19
size: few
D: -
CDR3: ASSIGGLGKMNTEAF

J: TRBJ2-2
V: TRBV24-1
size: few
D: TRBD2
CDR3: ATSEPGLVANTGELF

J: TRBJ1-5
V: TRBV6-1
size: many
D: -
CDR3: ASSQQGLGNQPQH

J: TRBJ1-1
V: TRBV5-1
size: -
D: TRBD1
CDR3: ASSGGQGGMENTEAF

J: TRBJ2-2
V: TRBV3-1
size: -
D: TRBD2
CDR3: ASSSHGGGSVAGELF

J: TRBJ2-1
V: TRBV19
size: -
D: -
CDR3: ATSPTYNEQF

J: TRBJ2-7
V: TRBV6-2/TRBV6-3
size: -
D: TRBD1
CDR3: ASSSPVTGGMNEQY

J: TRBJ2-7
V: TRBV6-5
size: -
D: TRBD2
CDR3: ASSYSGLAGVGQY

J: TRBJ1-4
V: TRBV30
size: -
D: -
CDR3: AWNGGDLTNEKLF

J: TRBJ2-1
V: TRBV12-3/TRBV12-4
size: few
D: -
CDR3: ASRGVSGNEQF

J: TRBJ2-3
V: TRBV19
size: few
D: TRBD2
CDR3: ASRPGGGTDTQY

J: TRBJ1-1
V: TRBV6-1
size: few
D: -
CDR3: ASRRSMNTEAF

J: TRBJ2-1
V: TRBV7-2
size: many
D: -
CDR3: ASSLRSGHKREQF

J: TRBJ1-1
V: TRBV6-8
size: -
D: -
CDR3: ASSYSTGYTEAF

J: TRBJ1-5
V: TRBV9
size: once
D: -
CDR3: ASSEGGNQPQH

J: TRBJ2-1
V: TRBV7-6
size: -
D: TRBD2
CDR3: ASRLAGGPRRSYNEQF

J: TRBJ1-1
V: TRBV19
size: -
D: -
CDR3: ASSGWDASEAF

J: TRBJ2-1
V: TRBV5-1
size: -
D: -
CDR3: ASSWRTRNDEQF

J: TRBJ2-1
V: TRBV4-1
size: many
D: TRBD2
CDR3: ASSQEGLARNEQF

J: TRBJ2-1
V: TRBV7-3
size: -
D: TRBD2
CDR3: ASSQGSGTQQF

J: TRBJ2-2
V: TRBV18
size: -
D: -
CDR3: ASSSRDSRGGELF

J: TRBJ1-1
V: TRBV18
size: -
D: TRBD1
CDR3: ASSPATGLNTEAF

J: TRBJ1-5
V: TRBV12-3/TRBV12-4
size: -
D: -
CDR3: ASSFEGIQPQH

J: TRBJ1-3
V: TRBV11-3
size: many
D: -
CDR3: ASSLGGSGNTIY

J: TRBJ1-1
V: TRBV7-6
size: many
D: -
CDR3: ASSLVGGSEAF

J: TRBJ2-5
V: TRBV20-1
size: few
D: TRBD2
CDR3: SARDPAGNQETQY

J: TRBJ2-6
V: TRBV10-3
size: -
D: -
CDR3: ATRVSGANVLT

J: TRBJ2-3
V: TRBV6-2/TRBV6-3
size: -
D: TRBD2
CDR3: ASSYLSSGDTQY

J: TRBJ1-1
V: TRBV6-6
size: -
D: -
CDR3: ASSPNVAEAF

J: TRBJ2-2
V: TRBV5-6
size: -
D: -
CDR3: ASSPGRTNTGELF